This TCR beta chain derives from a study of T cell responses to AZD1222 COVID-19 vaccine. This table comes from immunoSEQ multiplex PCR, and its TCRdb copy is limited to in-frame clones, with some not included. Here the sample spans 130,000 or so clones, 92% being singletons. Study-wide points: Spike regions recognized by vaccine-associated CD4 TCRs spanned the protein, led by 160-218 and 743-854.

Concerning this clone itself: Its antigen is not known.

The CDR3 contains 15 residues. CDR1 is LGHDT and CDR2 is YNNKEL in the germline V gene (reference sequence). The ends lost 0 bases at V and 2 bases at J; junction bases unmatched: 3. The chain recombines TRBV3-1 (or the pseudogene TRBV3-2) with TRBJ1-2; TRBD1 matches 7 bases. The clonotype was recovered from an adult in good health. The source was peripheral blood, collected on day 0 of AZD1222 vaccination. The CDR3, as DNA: TGTGCCAGCAGCCAAGACGACAGGGCCAACTATGGCTACACCTTC. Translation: CASSQDDRANYGYTF.